What follows are 26 T cell receptor beta chains derived from one specimen sequenced in a study of untreated major depressive disorder. Profiled with immunoSEQ multiplex PCR; TCRdb holds only in-frame clones, not every one. The sample records about 21,000 clones, under 90% being singletons. The sample consisted of CD4+ T cells from PBMCs. The receptors here all came from a woman between 40 and 50 years old in good health.

The chain carries TRBV9 and TRBJ2-2; TRBD2 agrees at 12 bases. This CDR3 spans 16 amino acids. The trim removed 3 bases at V and 4 bases at J, leaving 4 bases unmatched. Germline-derived CDR1 and CDR2 are SGDLS and YYNGEE. CDR3 in amino acids: CASSALLAGGTGELFF. DNA for the CDR3: TGTGCCAGCAGCGCCTTACTAGCGGGGGGCACCGGGGAGCTGTTTTTT.

V is TRBV7-9 and J is TRBJ1-3, with D uncertain. Germline assignment: CDR1 SEHNR and CDR2 FQNEAQ (reference sequence). Trimming removed 3 bases at V and 4 bases at J, with 7 bases between. This CDR3 has 13 residues. DNA of the CDR3: TGTGCCAGCAGCTTCGGCGGGGGAAACACCATATATTTT. The encoded protein is CASSFGGGNTIYF. Based on the CDR3 plus reference TRBV7-9 and TRBJ1-3, the full variable domain is DTGVSQNPRHKITKRGQNVTFRCDPISEHNRLYWYRQTLGQGPEFLTYFQNEAQLEKSRLLSDRFSAERPKGSFSTLEIQRTEQGDSAMYLCASSFGGGNTIYFGEGSWLTVV.

This clone was seen only once. The chain combines TRBV11-2 with TRBJ2-1; D is unresolved. CDR1 SGHAT and CDR2 FQNNGV come from the germline V gene. This CDR3 comprises 13 residues. V dropped 1 base and J dropped 7 bases, with 8 bases sitting between them. The CDR3 spells CASSLVQNNEQFF. The CDR3 coding sequence is TGTGCCAGCAGCTTAGTCCAGAATAATGAGCAGTTCTTC.

The V and J genes are TRBV27 and TRBJ2-7; D tentatively reads TRBD1 or TRBD2 (6 bases each). The germline V gene encodes CDR1 MNHEY and CDR2 SMNVEV (reference sequence). Trimming pared 5 bases from V and 3 bases from J, leaving 17 bases between. This CDR3 region has 15 residues. In nucleotides, the CDR3 is TGTGCCAGCAGTCTTGCCGGGGGCAGGGGCTACGAGCAGTACTTC. It specifies CASSLAGGRGYEQYF.

The chain joins TRBV5-6 to TRBJ1-1; 7 nucleotides match TRBD1. Germline V gene sequence: CDR1 SGHDT, CDR2 YYEEEE. J was trimmed by 4 bases and V by 3 bases; bases with no gene match: 0. The CDR3 totals 12 residues. The CDR3 sequence: CASSSGGTEAFF. DNA for the CDR3: TGTGCCAGCAGCTCAGGGGGCACTGAAGCTTTCTTT.

This chain uses TRBV10-3 with TRBJ1-2; D unclear. V dropped 0 bases and J dropped 4 bases, with 12 bases sitting between them. The CDR3 contains 15 residues. Germline loops: CDR1 ENHRY, CDR2 SYGVKD. CDR3 amino acids: CAISESTTVGYGYTF. CDR3 in DNA: TGTGCCATCAGTGAGTCCACCACAGTAGGCTATGGCTACACCTTC.

The chain is built from TRBV11-2 and TRBJ2-7, with D maybe TRBD2 (6 bases). This CDR3 comprises 16 residues. Trimming stripped 4 bases from V and 2 bases from J, with 18 bases between. Germline assignment: CDR1 SGHAT and CDR2 FQNNGV. This chain's CDR3 is CASSSLGGAGTYEQYF. CDR3 nucleotides: TGTGCCAGCAGCTCACTAGGAGGGGCGGGTACCTACGAGCAGTACTTC. Together with reference TRBV11-2 and TRBJ2-7, the CDR3 gives the full variable domain: EAGVAQSPRYKIIEKRQSVAFWCNPISGHATLYWYQQILGQGPKLLIQFQNNGVVDDSQLPKDRFSAERLKGVDSTLKIQPAKLEDSAVYLCASSSLGGAGTYEQYFGPGTRLTVT.

V and J are TRBV28 and TRBJ2-5, with TRBD2 matching over 10 bases. CDR1 MDHEN and CDR2 SYDVKM come from the germline V gene. CDR3 length: 15 residues. The ends lost 8 bases at V and 7 bases at J; junction bases unmatched: 13. The CDR3 spells CASSLGLAGEVTQYF. The CDR3 nucleotides are TGTGCCAGCTCCTTGGGTCTAGCGGGAGAAGTGACCCAGTACTTC.

The V gene is TRBV6-6, the J gene TRBJ1-2, with a possible D match to TRBD1 (6 bases). CDR1 and CDR2 from the germline V gene are MNHNY and SVGAGI (reference sequence). The CDR3 runs to 14 residues. The V gene lost 8 bases and the J gene lost 2 bases, with 15 bases spanning the gap. The CDR3 sequence: CASGQLDRNYGYTF. The CDR3 region has the DNA TGTGCCAGCGGTCAACTAGACAGGAACTATGGCTACACCTTC.

The table lists this clone with a count of one. V is TRBV10-3 and J is TRBJ2-2, with D perhaps TRBD1 (6 bases). The CDR3 contains 12 residues. Germline V CDR1 and CDR2: ENHRY, SYGVKD. The germline V and J ends were trimmed by 6 bases and 6 bases, with 8 bases remaining between them. CDR3 loop: CAISPGAGELFF. CDR3 nucleotides: TGTGCCATCAGCCCAGGGGCCGGGGAGCTGTTTTTT.

V and J are TRBV6-6 and TRBJ2-7, with no clear D. The germline gives CDR1 MNHNY, CDR2 SVGAGI (reference sequence). V gave up 5 bases and J gave up 2 bases, with 10 bases separating them. The CDR3 spans 13 residues. As DNA, the CDR3 is TGTGCCAGCAGTCAAGTTACACCCTACGAGCAGTACGTC. This gives the protein CASSQVTPYEQYV.

This chain uses TRBV2 with TRBJ2-1; D ambiguous. The CDR3 contains 17 residues. The V end was cut by 1 base, the J end by 7 bases, with 20 bases between. The germline CDR1 and CDR2 sequences are SNHLY and FYNNEI. CDR3 protein: CASSEGLGGRKGNEQFF. The CDR3 DNA is TGTGCCAGCAGTGAAGGGTTGGGCGGAAGGAAGGGAAATGAGCAGTTCTTC.

The chain carries TRBV15 and TRBJ1-2, with 7 nucleotides matching TRBD1. Germline loops: CDR1 LNHNV, CDR2 YYDKDF (reference sequence). CDR3 length: 14 amino acids. V gave up 1 base and J gave up 1 base; unmatched junction bases: 0. As DNA, the CDR3 is TGTGCCACCAGCAGAGGGGACAGTAACTATGGCTACACCTTC. This translates into CATSRGDSNYGYTF. Using reference TRBV15 and TRBJ1-2 for the parts outside the CDR3, the full variable domain is DAMVIQNPRYQVTQFGKPVTLSCSQTLNHNVMYWYQQKSSQAPKLLFHYYDKDFNNEADTPDNFQSRRPNTSFCFLDIRSPGLGDTAMYLCATSRGDSNYGYTFGSGTRLTVV.

This chain uses TRBV6-1 with TRBJ1-5; 7 positions agree with TRBD1. CDR3 length equals 14 residues. Germline loops: CDR1 MNHNS, CDR2 SASEGT. Trimming took 4 bases from V and 1 from J; bases not matched to a gene: 1. Written as DNA, the CDR3 is TGTGCCAGCAGTGCCAGGGGGAGCAATCAGCCCCAGCATTTT. This encodes CASSARGSNQPQHF.

This clone was picked up one time. The chain is built from TRBV25-1 and TRBJ1-5; no definite D call. This CDR3 spans 15 amino acids. Germline CDR1 reads MGHDK; CDR2 reads SYGVNS. V lost 2 bases, J lost 10 bases, and 18 bases lay in between. Here the CDR3 DNA reads TGTGCCAGCAGTGAAGCGGGAGGAGATATTAAACCCCAGCATTTT. This encodes CASSEAGGDIKPQHF.

Points on this clone: At one end, the junction sequence differs from germline, possibly due to a read error. This sequence joins TRBV28 and TRBJ2-7; 10 nucleotides agree with TRBD1. The CDR3 consists of 11 residues. Germline V gene data show CDR1 as MDHEN and CDR2 as SYDVKM. The CDR3, as DNA: TGTGCCAGCAGTCCGGACAGGGGGTTAATCTTC. It encodes CASSPDRGLIF.

This sequence joins TRBV18 and TRBJ2-2; D gene uncertain. The CDR3 has 12 residues. The germline CDR1 and CDR2 sequences are KGHSH and LQKENI. V lost 6 bases to trimming and J lost 3 bases, with 5 bases between them. DNA for the CDR3: TGTGCCAGCTCCCTCGACACCGGGGAGCTGTTTTTT. Translating it yields CASSLDTGELFF.

The chain recombines TRBV29-1 with TRBJ2-2; D remains unclear. The CDR3 consists of 11 residues. With 7 bases removed from V and 6 bases from J, the gap between germline ends came to 9 bases. Germline values: CDR1 SQVTM, CDR2 ANQGSEA. The CDR3 reads CSARDPGELFF. The CDR3 nucleotides are TGCAGCGCCAGAGATCCCGGGGAGCTGTTTTTT.

This clone appeared a single time. The chain has TRBV9 and TRBJ2-2; 9 bases match TRBD1. CDR1 is SGDLS, CDR2 YYNGEE, per germline. Trimming took 0 bases from V and 3 from J; bases not matched to a gene: 3. CDR3 length equals 16 residues. CDR3 in amino acids: CASSVVGQGHTGELFF. Written as DNA, the CDR3 is TGTGCCAGCAGCGTAGTGGGACAGGGACACACCGGGGAGCTGTTTTTT.

This chain uses TRBV6-1 with TRBJ1-1; D gene uncertain. The ends were cut back, 1 base at V and 6 bases at J, with 12 bases in the middle. Germline V CDR1 and CDR2: MNHNS, SASEGT. The CDR3 consists of 14 residues. The CDR3: CASSEVSPKAEAFF. The DNA for the CDR3 is TGTGCCAGCAGTGAAGTGAGCCCCAAGGCTGAAGCTTTCTTT.

This chain links TRBV6-5 with TRBJ2-5; possibly TRBD1 or TRBD2 for D (5 bases each). The germline V gene encodes CDR1 MNHEY and CDR2 SVGAGI. V was shortened by 1 base and J by 5 bases, with 5 bases between the two germline ends. The CDR3 contains 12 residues. The CDR3 DNA reads TGTGCCAGCAGTTACTGGGGGGAGACCCAGTACTTC. Protein product: CASSYWGETQYF.

The V gene is TRBV28, the J gene TRBJ2-3; D is undetermined. From germline, CDR1 is MDHEN and CDR2 SYDVKM. Trimming cost V 2 bases and J 5 bases, with 8 bases left between them. The CDR3 runs to 13 residues. CDR3 residues: CASSLTPGDTQYF. CDR3 in DNA: TGTGCCAGCAGTTTAACCCCGGGAGATACGCAGTATTTT.

The genes are TRBV28 and TRBJ1-4; 8 bases match TRBD1. Germline V gene data show CDR1 as MDHEN and CDR2 as SYDVKM. The CDR3 runs to 18 residues. V shed 5 bases and J 0 bases; nucleotides not matched to a gene: 11. Written as DNA, the CDR3 is TGTGCCAGCAGTGCCACCGGGACAGGCGGAACAACTAATGAAAAACTGTTTTTT. Translated, it gives CASSATGTGGTTNEKLFF.

This rearrangement joins TRBV6-6 to TRBJ1-1, with unresolved D. This CDR3 has 15 amino acids. Trimming shortened V by 0 bases and J by 5 bases, and 13 bases separated the two germline ends. CDR1 and CDR2 from the germline V gene are MNHNY and SVGAGI (reference sequence). The CDR3, as DNA: TGTGCCAGCAGTTACTCGGACCCTGGATGGACTGAAGCTTTCTTT. Translating gives CASSYSDPGWTEAFF.

The V and J genes are TRBV19 and TRBJ2-2, with no clear D. V was pared by 7 bases and J by 0 bases, with 6 bases between. The CDR3 length is 13 residues. Germline V gives CDR1 LNHDA, CDR2 SQIVND (reference sequence). The CDR3 protein is CASKRSNTGELFF. The CDR3 DNA reads as TGTGCCAGTAAGAGATCGAACACCGGGGAGCTGTTTTTT.

V gene TRBV25-1 combines with J gene TRBJ2-3; perhaps TRBD2 as D (5 bases). This CDR3 comprises 13 residues. Germline CDR1 MGHDK, CDR2 SYGVNS. Trimming removed 3 bases from V and 3 bases from J, with 7 bases in between. The CDR3, as DNA: TGTGCCAGCAGTGACCCGGGGACAGATACGCAGTATTTT. It yields the protein CASSDPGTDTQYF.